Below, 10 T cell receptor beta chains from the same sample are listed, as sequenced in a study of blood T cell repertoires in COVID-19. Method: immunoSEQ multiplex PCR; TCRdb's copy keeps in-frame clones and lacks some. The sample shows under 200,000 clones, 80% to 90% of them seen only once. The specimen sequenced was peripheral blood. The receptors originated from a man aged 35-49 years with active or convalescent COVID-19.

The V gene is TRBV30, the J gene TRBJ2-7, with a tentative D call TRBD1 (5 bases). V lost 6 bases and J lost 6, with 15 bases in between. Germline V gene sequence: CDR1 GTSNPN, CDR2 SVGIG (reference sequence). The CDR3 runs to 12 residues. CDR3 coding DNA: TGTGCCTGTAACTCCAGGGTCTCCGAGCAGTACTTC. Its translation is CACNSRVSEQYF.

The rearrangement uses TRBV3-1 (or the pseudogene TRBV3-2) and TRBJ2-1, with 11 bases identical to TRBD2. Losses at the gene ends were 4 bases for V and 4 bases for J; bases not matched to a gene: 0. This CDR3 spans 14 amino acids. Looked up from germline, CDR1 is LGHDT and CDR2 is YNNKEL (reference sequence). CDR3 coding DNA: TGTGCCAGCAGCCTAGCGGGGGGGTACAATGAGCAGTTCTTC. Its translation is CASSLAGGYNEQFF.

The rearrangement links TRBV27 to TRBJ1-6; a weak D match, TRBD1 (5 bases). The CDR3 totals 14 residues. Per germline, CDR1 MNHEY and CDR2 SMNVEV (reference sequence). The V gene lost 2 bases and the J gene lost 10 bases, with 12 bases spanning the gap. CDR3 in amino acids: CASSLGQPGSPLHF. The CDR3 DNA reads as TGTGCCAGCAGTTTAGGCCAACCAGGGTCACCCCTCCACTTT.

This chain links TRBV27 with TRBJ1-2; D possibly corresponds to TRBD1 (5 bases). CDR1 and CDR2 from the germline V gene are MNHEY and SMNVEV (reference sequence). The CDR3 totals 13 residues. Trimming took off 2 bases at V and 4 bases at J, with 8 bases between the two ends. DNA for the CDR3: TGTGCCAGCAGTTTAGGGGCAGGCTATGGCTACACCTTC. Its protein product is CASSLGAGYGYTF.

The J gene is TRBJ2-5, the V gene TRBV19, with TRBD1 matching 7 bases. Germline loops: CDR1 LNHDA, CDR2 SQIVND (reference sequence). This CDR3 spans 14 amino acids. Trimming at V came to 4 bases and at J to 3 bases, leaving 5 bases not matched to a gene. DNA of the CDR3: TGTGCCAGTAGTACACAGGGGTGGGAAGAGACCCAGTACTTC. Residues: CASSTQGWEETQYF.

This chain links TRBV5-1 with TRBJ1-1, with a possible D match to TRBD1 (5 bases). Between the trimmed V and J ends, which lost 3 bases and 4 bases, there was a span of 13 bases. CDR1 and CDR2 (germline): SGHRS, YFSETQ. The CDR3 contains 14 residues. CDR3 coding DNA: TGCGCCAGCAGCTCAAACGCCGGGGGCACTGAAGCTTTCTTT. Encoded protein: CASSSNAGGTEAFF.

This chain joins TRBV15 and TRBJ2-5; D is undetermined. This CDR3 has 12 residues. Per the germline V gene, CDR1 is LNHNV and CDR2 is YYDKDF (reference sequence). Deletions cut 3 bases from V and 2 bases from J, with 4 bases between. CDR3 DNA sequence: TGTGCCACCAGCAGGCGTCAAGAGACCCAGTACTTC. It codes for CATSRRQETQYF.

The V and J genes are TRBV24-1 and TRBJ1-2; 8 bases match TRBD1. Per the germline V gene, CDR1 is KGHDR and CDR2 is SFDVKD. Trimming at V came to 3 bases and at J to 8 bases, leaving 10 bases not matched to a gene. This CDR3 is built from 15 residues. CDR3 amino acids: CATSDAKTGARGYTF. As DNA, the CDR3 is TGTGCCACCAGTGATGCCAAGACAGGGGCGCGCGGCTACACCTTC.

The CDR3 loop reads CASSGEATDGYTF. The CDR3 region has the DNA TGTGCCAGCAGCGGGGAGGCGACGGATGGCTACACCTTC. The V and J genes are TRBV27 and TRBJ1-2; D ambiguous. Germline-derived CDR1 and CDR2 are MNHEY and SMNVEV (reference sequence). There are 13 residues in the CDR3. V was clipped by 6 bases and J by 6 bases, with 14 bases between them.

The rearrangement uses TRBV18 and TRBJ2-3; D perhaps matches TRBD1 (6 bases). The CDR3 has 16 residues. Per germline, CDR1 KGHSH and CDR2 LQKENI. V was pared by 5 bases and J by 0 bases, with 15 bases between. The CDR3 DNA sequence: TGTGCCAGCTCAACCCTCGGGACAAAGAGCACAGATACGCAGTATTTT. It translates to CASSTLGTKSTDTQYF.